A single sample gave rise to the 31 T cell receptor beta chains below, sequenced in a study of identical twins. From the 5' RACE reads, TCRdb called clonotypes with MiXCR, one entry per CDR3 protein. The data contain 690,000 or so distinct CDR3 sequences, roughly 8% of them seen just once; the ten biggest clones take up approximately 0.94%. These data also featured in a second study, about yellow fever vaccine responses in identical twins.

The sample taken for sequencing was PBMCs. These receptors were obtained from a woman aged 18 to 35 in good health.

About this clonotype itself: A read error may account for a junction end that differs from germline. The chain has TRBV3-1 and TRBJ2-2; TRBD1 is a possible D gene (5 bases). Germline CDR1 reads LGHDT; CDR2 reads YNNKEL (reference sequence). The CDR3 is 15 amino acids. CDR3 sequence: CACSQPFRDTGELFF. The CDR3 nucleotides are TGTGCCTGCAGCCAACCTTTCAGGGACACCGGGGAGCTGTTTTTT.

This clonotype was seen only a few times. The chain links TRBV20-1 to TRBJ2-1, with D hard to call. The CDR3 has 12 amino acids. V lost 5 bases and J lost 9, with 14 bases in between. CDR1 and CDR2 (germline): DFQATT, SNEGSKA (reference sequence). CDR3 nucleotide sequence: TGCAGTGCTTACCTCCTTAGCAGTGAGCAGTTCTTC. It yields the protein CSAYLLSSEQFF.

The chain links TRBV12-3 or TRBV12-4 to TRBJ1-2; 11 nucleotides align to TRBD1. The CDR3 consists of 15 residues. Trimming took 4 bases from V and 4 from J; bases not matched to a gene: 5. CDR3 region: CASSYGQGAGYGYTF. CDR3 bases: TGTGCCAGCAGTTACGGACAGGGGGCAGGCTATGGCTACACCTTC.

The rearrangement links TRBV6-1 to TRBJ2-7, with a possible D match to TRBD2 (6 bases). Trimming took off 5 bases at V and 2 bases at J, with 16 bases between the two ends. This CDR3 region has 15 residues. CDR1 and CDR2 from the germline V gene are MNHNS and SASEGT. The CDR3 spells CASSPRRGNTYEQYF. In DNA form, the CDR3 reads TGTGCCAGCAGTCCCCGACGGGGGAATACCTACGAGCAGTACTTC.

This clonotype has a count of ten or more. CDR3 protein: CASSWTPPDTQYF. In DNA, the CDR3 is TGTGCCAGCAGCTGGACACCACCAGATACGCAGTATTTT. The chain links TRBV11-2 to TRBJ2-3; D perhaps matches TRBD1 (5 bases). Germline assignment: CDR1 SGHAT and CDR2 FQNNGV. This CDR3 has 13 amino acids. The ends were cut back, 4 bases at V and 4 bases at J, with 9 bases in the middle.

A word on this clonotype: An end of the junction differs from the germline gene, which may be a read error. CDR3 in DNA: TGTGCTAGCAGCCCACCGGGACGGATGAACACTGAAGCTTTCTTT. As protein: CASSPPGRMNTEAFF. This chain connects TRBV7-7 to TRBJ1-1, with D tentatively TRBD1 (5 bases). The CDR3 loop spans 15 amino acids. Per germline, CDR1 SSHAT and CDR2 FNYEAQ (reference sequence).

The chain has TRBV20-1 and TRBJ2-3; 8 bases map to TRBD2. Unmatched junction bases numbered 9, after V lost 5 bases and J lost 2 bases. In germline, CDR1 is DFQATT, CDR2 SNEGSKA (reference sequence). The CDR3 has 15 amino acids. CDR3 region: CSAPQSGGVTDTQYF. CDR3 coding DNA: TGCAGTGCTCCCCAGAGCGGGGGAGTCACAGATACGCAGTATTTT.

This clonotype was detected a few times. The CDR3 coding sequence is TGTGCCAGCAGCTTGATAGGGGAGGAAGCTTTCTTT. Amino acid sequence: CASSLIGEEAFF. The chain links TRBV5-4 to TRBJ1-1; perhaps TRBD1 as D (5 bases). The CDR3 is 12 residues long. The germline V gene has CDR1 SGHNT and CDR2 YYREEE (reference sequence). The V end was cut by 1 base, the J end by 8 bases, with 9 bases between.

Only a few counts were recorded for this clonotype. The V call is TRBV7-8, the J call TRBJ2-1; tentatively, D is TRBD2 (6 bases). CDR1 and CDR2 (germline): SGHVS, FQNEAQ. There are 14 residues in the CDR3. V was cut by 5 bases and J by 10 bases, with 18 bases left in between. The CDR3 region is CASSQDAGSVEQFF. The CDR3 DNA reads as TGTGCCAGCAGCCAAGACGCGGGGTCGGTCGAGCAGTTCTTC.

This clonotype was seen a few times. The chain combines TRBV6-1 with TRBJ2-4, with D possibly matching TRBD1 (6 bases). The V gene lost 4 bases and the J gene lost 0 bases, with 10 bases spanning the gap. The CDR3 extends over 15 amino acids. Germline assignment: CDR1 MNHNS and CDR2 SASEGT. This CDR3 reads CASSVRDKAKNIQYF. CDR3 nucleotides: TGTGCCAGCAGTGTACGGGACAAAGCCAAAAACATTCAGTACTTC.

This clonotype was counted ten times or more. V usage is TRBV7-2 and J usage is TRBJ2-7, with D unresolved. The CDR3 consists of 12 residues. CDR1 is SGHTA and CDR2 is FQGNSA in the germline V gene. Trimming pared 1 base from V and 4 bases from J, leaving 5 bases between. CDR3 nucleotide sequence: TGTGCCAGCAGCTTAGTGGGGTACGAGCAGTACTTC. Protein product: CASSLVGYEQYF.

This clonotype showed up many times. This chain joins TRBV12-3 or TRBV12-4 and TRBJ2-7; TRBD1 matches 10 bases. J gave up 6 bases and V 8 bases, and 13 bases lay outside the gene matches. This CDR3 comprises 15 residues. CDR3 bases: TGTGCCAGCGAAAGAAAAACCCGGGACAGGGGCGAGCAGTACTTC. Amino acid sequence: CASERKTRDRGEQYF.

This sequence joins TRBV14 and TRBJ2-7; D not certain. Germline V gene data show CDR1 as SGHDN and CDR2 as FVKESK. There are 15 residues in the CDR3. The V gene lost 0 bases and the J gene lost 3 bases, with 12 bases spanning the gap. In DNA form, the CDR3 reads TGTGCCAGCAGCCAAGATTTTGGGCCGTACTACGAGCAGTACTTC. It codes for CASSQDFGPYYEQYF.

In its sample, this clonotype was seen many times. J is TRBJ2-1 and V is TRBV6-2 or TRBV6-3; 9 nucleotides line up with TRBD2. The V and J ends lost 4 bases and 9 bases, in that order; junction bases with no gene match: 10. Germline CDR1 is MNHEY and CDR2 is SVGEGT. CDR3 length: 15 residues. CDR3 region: CASSSRGSGSVEQFF. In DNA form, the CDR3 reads TGTGCCAGCAGTTCCCGGGGTAGCGGGAGTGTTGAGCAGTTCTTC.

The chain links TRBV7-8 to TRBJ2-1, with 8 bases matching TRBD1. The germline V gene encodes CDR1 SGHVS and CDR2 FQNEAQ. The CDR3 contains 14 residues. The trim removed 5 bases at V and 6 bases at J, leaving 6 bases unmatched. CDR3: CASSHRQGSNEQFF. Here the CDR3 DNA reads TGTGCCAGCAGCCATAGACAGGGGTCCAATGAGCAGTTCTTC.

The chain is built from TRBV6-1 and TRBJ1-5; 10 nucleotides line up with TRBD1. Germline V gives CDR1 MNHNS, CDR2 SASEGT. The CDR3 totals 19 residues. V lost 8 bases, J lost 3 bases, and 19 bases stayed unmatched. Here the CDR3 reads CASYASLPGQGKYNQPQHF. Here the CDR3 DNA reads TGTGCCAGCTACGCCAGCCTCCCGGGACAGGGGAAATACAATCAGCCCCAGCATTTT.

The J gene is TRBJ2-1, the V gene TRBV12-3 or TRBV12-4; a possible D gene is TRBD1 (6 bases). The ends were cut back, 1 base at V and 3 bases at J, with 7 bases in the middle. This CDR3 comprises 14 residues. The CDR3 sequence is CASSLEGGYNEQFF. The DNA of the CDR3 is TGTGCCAGCAGTTTAGAAGGGGGCTACAATGAGCAGTTCTTC.

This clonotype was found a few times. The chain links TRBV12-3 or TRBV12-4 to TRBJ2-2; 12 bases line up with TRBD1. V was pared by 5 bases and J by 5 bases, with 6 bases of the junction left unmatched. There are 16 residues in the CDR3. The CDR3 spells CASSQRGQGATGELFF. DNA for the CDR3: TGTGCCAGCAGTCAAAGGGGACAGGGGGCGACCGGGGAGCTGTTTTTT.

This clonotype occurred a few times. CDR3 sequence (DNA): TGCAGTGCTAGAGATGCGGGTAGCGGGCCCTACAATGAGCAGTTCTTC. Its protein is CSARDAGSGPYNEQFF. The chain carries TRBV20-1 and TRBJ2-1; TRBD2 aligns across 7 bases. The trim removed 0 bases at V and 2 bases at J, leaving 7 bases unmatched. Germline V gene lookup returns CDR1 DFQATT and CDR2 SNEGSKA (reference sequence). This CDR3 comprises 16 residues.

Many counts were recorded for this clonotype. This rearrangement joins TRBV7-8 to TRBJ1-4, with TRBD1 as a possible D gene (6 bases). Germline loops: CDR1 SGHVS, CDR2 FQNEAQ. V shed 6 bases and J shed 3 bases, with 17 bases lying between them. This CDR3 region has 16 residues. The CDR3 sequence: CASSERQGSSNEKLFF. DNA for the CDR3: TGTGCCAGCAGTGAGCGTCAGGGGTCCTCTAATGAAAAACTGTTTTTT. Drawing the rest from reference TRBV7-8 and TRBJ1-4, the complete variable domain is GAGVSQSPRYKVAKRGQDVALRCDPISGHVSLFWYQQALGQGPEFLTYFQNEAQLDKSGLPSDRFFAERPEGSVSTLKIQRTQQEDSAVYLCASSERQGSSNEKLFFGSGTQLSVL.

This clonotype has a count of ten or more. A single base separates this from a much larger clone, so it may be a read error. CDR3 sequence reads: CACSLGFERGKHFTDTQYF. As DNA, the CDR3 is TGTGCCTGCAGTTTAGGATTCGAGCGGGGGAAGCATTTCACAGATACGCAGTATTTT. V is TRBV12-3 or TRBV12-4 and J is TRBJ2-3; TRBD2 matches 8 bases. This CDR3 is 19 amino acids long.

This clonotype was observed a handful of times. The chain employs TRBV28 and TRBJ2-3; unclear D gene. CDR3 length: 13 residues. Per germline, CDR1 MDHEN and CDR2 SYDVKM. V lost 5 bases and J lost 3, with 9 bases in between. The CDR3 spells CASSTTLTDTQYF. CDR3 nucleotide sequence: TGTGCCAGCAGTACAACACTTACAGATACGCAGTATTTT. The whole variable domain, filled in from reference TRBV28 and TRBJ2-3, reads DVKVTQSSRYLVKRTGEKVFLECVQDMDHENMFWYRQDPGLGLRLIYFSYDVKMKEKGDIPEGYSVSREKKERFSLILESASTNQTSMYLCASSTTLTDTQYFGPGTRLTVL.

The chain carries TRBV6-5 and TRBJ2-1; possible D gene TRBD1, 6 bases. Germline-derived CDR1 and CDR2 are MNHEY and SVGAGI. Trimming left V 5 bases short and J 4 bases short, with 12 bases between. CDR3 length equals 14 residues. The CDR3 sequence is CASSLEGEYNEQFF. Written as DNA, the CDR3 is TGTGCCAGCAGTCTCGAGGGGGAATACAATGAGCAGTTCTTC.

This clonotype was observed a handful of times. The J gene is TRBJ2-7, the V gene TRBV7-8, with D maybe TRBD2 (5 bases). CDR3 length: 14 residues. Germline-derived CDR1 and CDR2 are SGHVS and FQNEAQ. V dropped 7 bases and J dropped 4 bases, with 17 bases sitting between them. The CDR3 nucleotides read TGTGCCAGCACCCCGGCCGGACTCTCATACGAGCAGTACTTC. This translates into CASTPAGLSYEQYF.

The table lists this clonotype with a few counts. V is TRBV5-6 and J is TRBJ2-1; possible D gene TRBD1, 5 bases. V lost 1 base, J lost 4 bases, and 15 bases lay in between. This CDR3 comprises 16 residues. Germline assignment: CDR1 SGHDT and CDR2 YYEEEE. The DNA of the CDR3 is TGTGCCAGCAGCTTGCGTGGGGTCAGGGATTACAATGAGCAGTTCTTC. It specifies CASSLRGVRDYNEQFF.

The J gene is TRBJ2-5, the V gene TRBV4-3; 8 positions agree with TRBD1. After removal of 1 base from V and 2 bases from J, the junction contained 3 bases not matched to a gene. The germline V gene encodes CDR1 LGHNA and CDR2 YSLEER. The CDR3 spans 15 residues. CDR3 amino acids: CASSQGTGPQETQYF. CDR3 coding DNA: TGCGCCAGCAGCCAAGGGACAGGGCCACAAGAGACCCAGTACTTC.

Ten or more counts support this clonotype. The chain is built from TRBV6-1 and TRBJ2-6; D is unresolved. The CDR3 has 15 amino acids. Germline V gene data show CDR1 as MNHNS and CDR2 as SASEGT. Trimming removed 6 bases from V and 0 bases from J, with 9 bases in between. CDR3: CASSLFSSGANVLTF. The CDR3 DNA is TGTGCCAGCAGCCTTTTTAGCTCTGGGGCCAACGTCCTGACTTTC.

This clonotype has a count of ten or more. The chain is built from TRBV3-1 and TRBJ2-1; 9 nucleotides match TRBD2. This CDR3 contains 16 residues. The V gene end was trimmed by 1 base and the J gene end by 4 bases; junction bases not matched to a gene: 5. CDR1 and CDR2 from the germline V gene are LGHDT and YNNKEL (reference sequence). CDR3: CASSQVAGDRYNEQFF. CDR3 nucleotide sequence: TGTGCCAGCAGCCAAGTAGCGGGGGACCGATACAATGAGCAGTTCTTC.

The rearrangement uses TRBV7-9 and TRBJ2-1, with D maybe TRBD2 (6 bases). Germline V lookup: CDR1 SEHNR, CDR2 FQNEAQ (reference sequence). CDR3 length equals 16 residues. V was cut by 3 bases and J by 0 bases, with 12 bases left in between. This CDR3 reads CASSFQRARSYNEQFF. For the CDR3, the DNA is TGTGCCAGCAGCTTCCAGCGGGCCCGCTCCTACAATGAGCAGTTCTTC.

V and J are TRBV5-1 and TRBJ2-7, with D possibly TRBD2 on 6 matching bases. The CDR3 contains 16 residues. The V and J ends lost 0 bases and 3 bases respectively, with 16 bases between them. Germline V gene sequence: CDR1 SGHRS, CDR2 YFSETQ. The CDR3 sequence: CASSLARRRVGYEQYF. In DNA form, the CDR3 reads TGCGCCAGCAGCTTGGCCCGGCGGAGGGTCGGCTACGAGCAGTACTTC.

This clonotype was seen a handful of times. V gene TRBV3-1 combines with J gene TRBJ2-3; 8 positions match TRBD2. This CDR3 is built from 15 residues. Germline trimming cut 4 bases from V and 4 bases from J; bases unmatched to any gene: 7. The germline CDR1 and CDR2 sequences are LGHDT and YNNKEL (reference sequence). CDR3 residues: CASSPRGGEADTQYF. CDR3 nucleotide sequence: TGTGCCAGCAGCCCACGGGGGGGCGAAGCAGATACGCAGTATTTT.